A selection of T cell receptor beta chains follows, all from one sample in a study of technical replicates of blood from several donors. Profiling relied on immunoSEQ multiplex PCR, and the TCRdb table lists in-frame clones only, not all of them. The sample consists of roughly 93,000 clones, about 96% of them appearing once. Sequencing was carried out using T cells isolated from PBMCs. These receptors were taken from a human donor in good health. The CDR3 runs from the conserved cysteine through the conserved F or W. A D gene is named only where the DNA matches it firmly. Rows give clone size only sometimes, using once, few, many, or a class for an expanded clone.

V: TRBV27
D: TRBD2
J: TRBJ2-7
size: NA
CDR3: CASSLGAGAYEQYF
DNA: TGTGCCAGCAGTTTAGGGGCGGGGGCCTACGAGCAGTACTTC

V: TRBV2
D: NA
J: TRBJ1-5
size: NA
CDR3: CASSDRTNQPQHF
DNA: TGTGCCAGCAGCGACAGAACGAATCAGCCCCAGCATTTT

V: TRBV19
D: TRBD2
J: TRBJ2-1
size: NA
CDR3: CASSGKPGLAGVTAYNEQFF
DNA: TGTGCCAGTAGCGGGAAACCGGGACTAGCGGGAGTCACCGCTTACAATGAGCAGTTCTTC

V: TRBV2
D: NA
J: TRBJ2-7
size: NA
CDR3: CASSEGRTTYEQYF
DNA: TGTGCCAGCAGTGAAGGCAGAACCACCTACGAGCAGTACTTC

V: TRBV10-1
D: TRBD2
J: TRBJ2-3
size: NA
CDR3: CASSGELAGAGGDTQYF
DNA: TGCGCCAGCAGTGGGGAGCTAGCGGGGGCCGGAGGAGATACGCAGTATTTT

V: TRBV2
D: TRBD2
J: TRBJ2-3
size: NA
CDR3: CASSERLAGADTQYF
DNA: TGTGCCAGCAGTGAACGGCTAGCGGGGGCAGATACGCAGTATTTT

V: TRBV5-1
D: NA
J: TRBJ1-1
size: NA
CDR3: CASSFRTANTEAFF
DNA: TGCGCCAGCAGCTTCAGGACAGCAAACACTGAAGCTTTCTTT

V: TRBV30
D: NA
J: TRBJ2-7
size: NA
CDR3: CAWGGRGHEQYF
DNA: TGTGCCTGGGGCGGCAGGGGCCACGAGCAGTACTTC

V: TRBV2
D: TRBD1
J: TRBJ2-5
size: once
CDR3: CASSGRQGRGETQYF
DNA: TGTGCCAGCAGCGGTAGACAGGGGCGCGGGGAGACCCAGTACTTC

V: TRBV28
D: NA
J: TRBJ2-7
size: once
CDR3: CASSSSRQAQYF
DNA: TGTGCCAGCAGTTCGTCCCGACAAGCGCAGTACTTC

V: TRBV7-3
D: NA
J: TRBJ2-1
size: NA
CDR3: CASSLNGADNEQFF
DNA: TGTGCCAGCAGCTTAAATGGGGCGGACAATGAGCAGTTCTTC

V: TRBV7-2
D: TRBD1
J: TRBJ2-4
size: NA
CDR3: CASSFDRGPQNIQYF
DNA: TGTGCCAGCAGCTTTGACAGGGGGCCTCAAAACATTCAGTACTTC

V: TRBV19
D: NA
J: TRBJ1-1
size: NA
CDR3: CASSEGRTEAFF
DNA: TGTGCCAGTAGTGAGGGTCGGACTGAAGCTTTCTTT

V: TRBV13
D: TRBD1
J: TRBJ2-1
size: NA
CDR3: CASSLGPGGEQFF
DNA: TGTGCCAGCAGCTTAGGCCCAGGGGGTGAGCAGTTCTTC

V: TRBV20-1
D: NA
J: TRBJ1-2
size: NA
CDR3: CSATGQGYTF
DNA: TGCAGTGCTACAGGGCAGGGCTACACCTTC

V: TRBV27
D: TRBD1
J: TRBJ1-2
size: NA
CDR3: CASSSRTGALFNYGYTF
DNA: TGTGCCAGCAGTAGCAGGACAGGCGCCCTTTTTAACTATGGCTACACCTTC

V: TRBV9
D: TRBD1
J: TRBJ2-6
size: NA
CDR3: CASSVPGQGALPAPNVLTF
DNA: TGTGCCAGCAGCGTACCGGGACAGGGGGCGCTTCCTGCACCCAACGTCCTGACTTTC

V: TRBV7-8
D: NA
J: TRBJ1-2
size: NA
CDR3: CASSLGLETGMGYTF
DNA: TGTGCCAGCAGCTTAGGTCTGGAGACGGGAATGGGCTACACCTTC

V: TRBV4-1
D: TRBD2
J: TRBJ2-1
size: NA
CDR3: CASSHKGGGAVEQFF
DNA: TGCGCCAGCAGCCACAAAGGCGGGGGGGCCGTTGAGCAGTTCTTC

V: TRBV25-1
D: NA
J: TRBJ1-2
size: NA
CDR3: CASSETSRGGYTF
DNA: TGTGCCAGCAGTGAGACGTCTAGAGGAGGCTACACCTTC

V: TRBV5-4
D: TRBD2
J: TRBJ2-5
size: NA
CDR3: CASSLAVGGTSSETQYF
DNA: TGTGCCAGCAGCTTGGCGGTGGGGGGGACTAGCTCGGAGACCCAGTACTTC

V: TRBV19
D: NA
J: TRBJ2-7
size: NA
CDR3: CATLSGTAGEQYF
DNA: TGTGCCACCCTCTCCGGGACCGCGGGGGAGCAGTACTTC

V: TRBV5-6
D: NA
J: TRBJ2-3
size: NA
CDR3: CASSSLRGADTQYF
DNA: TGTGCCAGCAGCTCCCTTCGGGGGGCCGATACGCAGTATTTT

V: TRBV18
D: NA
J: TRBJ1-4
size: NA
CDR3: CASSGPGGLFF
DNA: TGTGCCAGCTCAGGGCCCGGAGGGTTATTTTTT

V: TRBV6-1
D: NA
J: TRBJ2-5
size: NA
CDR3: CASSERGGGGTQYF
DNA: TGTGCCAGCAGTGAGCGGGGAGGGGGGGGAACCCAGTACTTC

V: TRBV6-5
D: TRBD2
J: TRBJ2-7
size: NA
CDR3: CASWTETSAEQYF
DNA: TGTGCCAGTTGGACCGAAACTAGCGCCGAGCAGTACTTC

V: TRBV9
D: NA
J: TRBJ1-4
size: NA
CDR3: CASSRGLLATNEKLFF
DNA: TGTGCCAGCAGCCGCGGACTACTAGCAACTAATGAAAAACTGTTTTTT

V: TRBV7-9
D: TRBD1
J: TRBJ1-2
size: NA
CDR3: CASSPRQGNYGYTF
DNA: TGTGCCAGCAGCCCACGACAGGGGAACTATGGCTACACCTTC

V: TRBV5-1
D: TRBD2
J: TRBJ2-7
size: NA
CDR3: CASSLGAGGVYEQYF
DNA: TGCGCCAGCAGCTTGGGCGCGGGAGGGGTCTACGAGCAGTACTTC

V: TRBV6-1
D: NA
J: TRBJ1-2
size: NA
CDR3: CASSERGVDYGYTF
DNA: TGTGCCAGCAGTGAACGCGGGGTGGACTATGGCTACACCTTC

V: TRBV19
D: NA
J: TRBJ1-5
size: once
CDR3: CASSISGGLSAQPQHF
DNA: TGTGCCAGTAGTATTTCCGGAGGGCTCTCGGCTCAGCCCCAGCATTTT

V: TRBV5-8
D: NA
J: TRBJ2-7
size: NA
CDR3: CASSYWDSREQYF
DNA: TGTGCCAGCAGCTATTGGGACTCACGTGAGCAGTACTTC

V: TRBV28
D: TRBD1
J: TRBJ2-7
size: once
CDR3: CASSQTGGSYEQYF
DNA: TGTGCCAGCAGCCAGACAGGGGGTTCCTACGAGCAGTACTTC

V: TRBV11-1
D: TRBD1
J: TRBJ1-2
size: NA
CDR3: CASSLLDRGRDGYTF
DNA: TGTGCCAGCAGCTTGTTGGACAGGGGGCGGGATGGCTACACCTTC

V: TRBV2
D: TRBD1
J: TRBJ2-7
size: NA
CDR3: CAAKQGTGHEQYF
DNA: TGTGCCGCTAAGCAAGGGACAGGGCACGAGCAGTACTTC